Listed here is a single T cell receptor (beta chain). Per germline, CDR1 LGHNA and CDR2 YSLEER. This CDR3 has 16 amino acids. V shed 2 bases and J shed 1 base, with 14 bases lying between them. TCRdb reprocessed the 5' RACE reads via MiXCR and lists one record per CDR3 protein. Of 430,000 or so distinct CDR3 sequences in the sample, roughly a quarter were seen once. The data originate from a study of identical twins. Another study also made use of these data, one on T cells expressing NK-cell markers. That source reports: HCMV serostatus: seven of eight sequenced donors positive, one negative. Several of the donors also had these clonotypes leading their CD3+CD56-NKG2C+ fraction.

V is TRBV4-3 and J is TRBJ2-5; D remains unclear. This TCR derives from a woman aged 18-35 years in good health. The sample comprised CD4+ T cells sorted from blood. In DNA, the CDR3 is TGCGCCAGCAGCCAATCCGGGTCGACACGCCAAGAGACCCAGTACTTC. This sequence encodes CASSQSGSTRQETQYF.